The 31 T cell receptor beta chains presented below share a single source sample, sequenced in a study of long-term antiretroviral therapy in people with HIV. It was version v3.0 of the immunoSEQ assay that was run at survey level. The assay was immunoSEQ multiplex PCR, and TCRdb's table has in-frame clones only and misses some. Of roughly 16,000 clones detected, 88% appear once; the ten largest clones hold approximately 15%. The specimen comprised unsorted PBMCs, sampled more than 2.2 years before starting antiretroviral therapy. All receptors come from a woman in her twenties or thirties with HIV.

A single count supports this clone. The V gene is TRBV7-2, the J gene TRBJ2-1, with TRBD2 matching 11 bases. This CDR3 region has 16 residues. V trimming: 6 bases; J trimming: 2 bases; junction bases outside the gene matches: 6. The germline V gene encodes CDR1 SGHTA and CDR2 FQGNSA. The CDR3 region is CASRQLAGDPYNEQFF. The CDR3 DNA sequence: TGTGCCAGCAGACAACTAGCGGGGGACCCCTACAATGAGCAGTTCTTC. The complete variable domain, with remaining parts taken from reference TRBV7-2 and TRBJ2-1, reads GAGVSQSPSNKVTEKGKDVELRCDPISGHTALYWYRQSLGQGLEFLIYFQGNSAPDKSGLPSDRFSAERTGGSVSTLTIQRTQQEDSAVYLCASRQLAGDPYNEQFFGPGTRLTVL.

The CDR3 DNA sequence: TGTGCCAGTAGTATTGGGATAGCGGGGGGGCCCCAGGCCCAGTACTTC. Its translation is CASSIGIAGGPQAQYF. The V and J genes are TRBV19 and TRBJ2-5, with 11 bases aligning to TRBD2. The CDR3 has 16 amino acids. CDR1 LNHDA and CDR2 SQIVND come from the germline V gene (reference sequence). The junction had 12 bases not matched to a gene; V was cut back by 3 bases and J by 9 bases.

This sequence joins TRBV2 and TRBJ2-3; the D gene is possibly TRBD1 (6 bases). The germline gives CDR1 SNHLY, CDR2 FYNNEI. V dropped 5 bases and J dropped 2 bases, with 14 bases sitting between them. The CDR3 contains 15 residues. The CDR3 loop is CASSPQGQITDTQYF. The DNA of the CDR3 is TGTGCCAGCAGTCCACAGGGCCAGATCACAGATACGCAGTATTTT.

V gene TRBV13 combines with J gene TRBJ2-5; 7 nucleotides align to TRBD1. The CDR3 has 13 amino acids. Germline CDR1 and CDR2: PRHDT and FYEKMQ (reference sequence). The trim removed 6 bases at V and 4 bases at J, leaving 5 bases unmatched. The CDR3 DNA sequence: TGTGCCAGCAGGCCGAGGGGGCGAGAGACCCAGTACTTC. Encoded protein: CASRPRGRETQYF. The full variable domain, its missing parts supplied by reference TRBV13 and TRBJ2-5, is AAGVIQSPRHLIKEKRETATLKCYPIPRHDTVYWYQQGPGQDPQFLISFYEKMQSDKGSIPDRFSAQQFSDYHSELNMSSLELGDSALYFCASRPRGRETQYFGPGTRLLVL.

This rearrangement joins TRBV7-2 to TRBJ2-3; 11 bases match TRBD2. V lost 5 bases and J lost 4; bases outside the gene matches: 5. The germline V gene encodes CDR1 SGHTA and CDR2 FQGNSA. This CDR3 has 15 amino acids. The CDR3 region is CASSPSGGNSDTQYF. DNA of the CDR3: TGTGCCAGCAGCCCTAGCGGGGGGAATTCAGATACGCAGTATTTT. Variable domain in full (rest from reference TRBV7-2 and TRBJ2-3): GAGVSQSPSNKVTEKGKDVELRCDPISGHTALYWYRQSLGQGLEFLIYFQGNSAPDKSGLPSDRFSAERTGGSVSTLTIQRTQQEDSAVYLCASSPSGGNSDTQYFGPGTRLTVL.

Here the CDR3 DNA reads TGTGCCAGCAGTTCAGGGACCTATGAGCAGTTCTTC. It yields the protein CASSSGTYEQFF. The chain employs TRBV27 and TRBJ2-1, with D perhaps TRBD1 or TRBD2 (5 bases each). This CDR3 has 12 residues. CDR1 and CDR2 (germline): MNHEY, SMNVEV (reference sequence). The V end lost 4 bases, the J end lost 8 bases, and 9 bases lay between the germline ends.

The chain combines TRBV14 with TRBJ1-2; 8 bases map to TRBD1. With 0 bases clipped from V and 5 bases from J, the junction kept 20 bases outside the gene matches. The CDR3 runs 20 residues. Germline values: CDR1 SGHDN, CDR2 FVKESK. CDR3 in amino acids: CASSQEAGVDGTGNYYGYTF. In DNA form, the CDR3 reads TGTGCCAGCAGCCAAGAGGCGGGTGTGGACGGGACAGGCAATTATTATGGCTACACCTTC. Full variable domain (outside the CDR3, taken from reference TRBV14 and TRBJ1-2): EAGVTQFPSHSVIEKGQTVTLRCDPISGHDNLYWYRRVMGKEIKFLLHFVKESKQDESGMPNNRFLAERTGGTYSTLKVQPAELEDSGVYFCASSQEAGVDGTGNYYGYTFGSGTRLTVV.

The chain links TRBV5-1 to TRBJ1-4; 7 nucleotides agree with TRBD1. The trim removed 1 base at V and 5 bases at J, leaving 5 bases unmatched. Germline lookup yields CDR1 SGHRS and CDR2 YFSETQ. This CDR3 has 15 amino acids. The CDR3, as DNA: TGCGCCAGCAGCTTGCGACAGGGACCGAATGAAAAACTGTTTTTT. Residues: CASSLRQGPNEKLFF.

J is TRBJ1-4 and V is TRBV7-3, with TRBD1 identical over 7 bases. The germline V gene encodes CDR1 SGHTA and CDR2 FQGTGA. The V gene end was trimmed by 2 bases and the J gene end by 0 bases; junction bases not matched to a gene: 18. The CDR3 sequence is 21 residues long. In DNA, the CDR3 is TGTGCCAGCAGCTTAGAACCCCGGGACAGTTCAAATTGGGCAACTAATGAAAAACTGTTTTTT. Its protein is CASSLEPRDSSNWATNEKLFF.

The chain combines TRBV19 with TRBJ2-6; D gene unclear. The germline V gene has CDR1 LNHDA and CDR2 SQIVND (reference sequence). The CDR3 is made up of 18 amino acids. The germline V and J ends were trimmed by 7 bases and 1 base, with 20 bases remaining between them. CDR3 sequence reads: CASTLTRAYFSGANVLTF. The CDR3 nucleotides are TGTGCCAGTACCCTTACAAGGGCCTACTTTTCTGGGGCCAACGTCCTGACTTTC.

This clone is medium-sized in the sample. The chain combines TRBV11-3 with TRBJ2-6; weak D call: TRBD2 (7 bases). The CDR3 extends over 16 amino acids. The V gene lost 1 base and the J gene lost 5 bases, with 12 bases spanning the gap. The germline CDR1 and CDR2 sequences are SGHNT and YENEEA. The CDR3 here is CASSLGGGGRANVLTF. The CDR3 DNA is TGTGCCAGCAGCTTAGGAGGGGGGGGCCGGGCCAACGTCCTGACTTTC.

The table lists this clone with a few counts. The rearrangement links TRBV2 to TRBJ2-7; D unclear. V was pared by 4 bases and J by 2 bases, with 12 bases between. CDR3 length: 14 residues. CDR1 and CDR2 (germline): SNHLY, FYNNEI. CDR3 DNA sequence: TGTGCCAGCAGTGTTCCTCCCGGTACCTACGAGCAGTACTTC. It codes for CASSVPPGTYEQYF.

This clone occurred once. The CDR3 region is CASSKGQYEAFF. CDR3 coding DNA: TGTGCCAGCAGCAAAGGACAGTATGAAGCTTTCTTT. The rearrangement uses TRBV14 and TRBJ1-1; possible D gene TRBD1, 6 bases. This CDR3 is 12 amino acids long. The germline V gene encodes CDR1 SGHDN and CDR2 FVKESK. Trimming cost V 5 bases and J 7 bases, with 11 bases left between them.

The chain joins TRBV9 to TRBJ1-5, with 9 bases fitting TRBD1. Trimming cost V 0 bases and J 6 bases; bases outside gene matches: 13. Germline CDR1 is SGDLS and CDR2 is YYNGEE. CDR3 length: 18 residues. CDR3 protein: CASSVVGGTGLIIQPQHF. CDR3 DNA: TGTGCCAGCAGCGTAGTAGGAGGGACAGGGTTAATTATTCAGCCCCAGCATTTT.

The rearrangement links TRBV10-3 to TRBJ1-1; D is unresolved. The V gene's germline CDR1 is ENHRY and CDR2 SYGVKD. Trimming removed 11 bases at V and 1 base at J, with 11 bases between. The CDR3 consists of 12 residues. CDR3 in DNA: TGTGCCGCCTCAACACGGAACACTGAAGCTTTCTTT. Amino acid sequence: CAASTRNTEAFF.

This clone was found once. This chain links TRBV5-1 with TRBJ2-3, with D perhaps being TRBD1 or TRBD2 (5 bases each). Trimming left V 0 bases short and J 2 bases short, with 7 bases between. The CDR3 contains 14 residues. Germline CDR1 SGHRS, CDR2 YFSETQ. The CDR3 DNA follows: TGCGCCAGCAGCTTGGGGGGACCCACAGATACGCAGTATTTT. This translates into CASSLGGPTDTQYF.

The V gene is TRBV18, the J gene TRBJ1-1; D is unresolved. CDR1 is KGHSH, CDR2 LQKENI, per germline. The CDR3 extends over 14 amino acids. With 2 bases removed from V and 4 bases from J, the gap between germline ends came to 11 bases. DNA of the CDR3: TGTGCCAGCTCACCAAGGTCAGGTTCCACTGAAGCTTTCTTT. It specifies CASSPRSGSTEAFF.

The chain combines TRBV7-2 with TRBJ1-2; D is unresolved. CDR3 size: 13 residues. CDR1 and CDR2 (germline): SGHTA, FQGNSA. V dropped 1 base and J dropped 8 bases, with 11 bases sitting between them. CDR3 protein: CASSLVKESGYTF. CDR3 bases: TGTGCCAGCAGCTTAGTGAAGGAGAGCGGCTACACCTTC.

The chain recombines TRBV2 with TRBJ2-3; no reliable D call. The CDR3 sequence is 15 residues long. V gave up 1 base and J gave up 4 bases, with 12 bases separating them. Per germline, CDR1 SNHLY and CDR2 FYNNEI. CDR3 in amino acids: CASSEGKTRADTQYF. The CDR3, as DNA: TGTGCCAGCAGTGAAGGAAAGACTCGGGCAGATACGCAGTATTTT. Together with reference TRBV2 and TRBJ2-3, the CDR3 gives the full variable domain: EPEVTQTPSHQVTQMGQEVILRCVPISNHLYFYWYRQILGQKVEFLVSFYNNEISEKSEIFDDQFSVERPDGSNFTLKIRSTKLEDSAMYFCASSEGKTRADTQYFGPGTRLTVL.

The rearrangement uses TRBV5-6 and TRBJ2-6, with 9 bases lining up with TRBD1. The CDR3 loop spans 17 amino acids. V lost 7 bases, J lost 5 bases, and 13 bases stayed unmatched. In germline, CDR1 is SGHDT, CDR2 YYEEEE. Here the CDR3 reads CASEEDRGGLWANVLTF. Here the CDR3 DNA reads TGTGCCAGCGAAGAGGACAGGGGCGGTCTCTGGGCCAACGTCCTGACTTTC.

This chain connects TRBV30 to TRBJ2-7; 9 nucleotides agree with TRBD1. CDR3 size: 16 residues. Trimming at V came to 2 bases and at J to 3 bases, leaving 11 bases not matched to a gene. CDR1 is GTSNPN, CDR2 SVGIG, per germline (reference sequence). CDR3 protein: CAWSLASGQGHYEQYF. The CDR3 DNA is TGTGCCTGGAGTTTAGCGTCGGGACAGGGACACTACGAGCAGTACTTC. The whole variable domain, remainder taken from reference TRBV30 and TRBJ2-7, is SQTIHQWPATLVQPVGSPLSLECTVEGTSNPNLYWYRQAAGRGLQLLFYSVGIGQISSEVPQNLSASRPQDRQFILSSKKLLLSDSGFYLCAWSLASGQGHYEQYFGPGTRLTVT.

The J gene is TRBJ2-5, the V gene TRBV7-8; D remains unclear. Germline values: CDR1 SGHVS, CDR2 FQNEAQ. Trimming removed 2 bases from V and 0 bases from J, with 4 bases in between. This CDR3 is built from 13 residues. CDR3 region: CASSLTHQETQYF. The CDR3, as DNA: TGTGCCAGCAGCTTAACCCACCAAGAGACCCAGTACTTC.

This rearrangement joins TRBV4-3 to TRBJ2-7, with 7 bases matching TRBD1. This CDR3 region has 16 residues. Germline-derived CDR1 and CDR2 are LGHNA and YSLEER. Trimming at V came to 1 base and at J to 4 bases, leaving 10 bases not matched to a gene. DNA of the CDR3: TGCGCCAGCAGCCAAGTCGGCAGGGGGAATCTTTACGAGCAGTACTTC. Protein: CASSQVGRGNLYEQYF.

The chain uses TRBV7-2 and TRBJ1-5; D not certain. Germline CDR1 and CDR2: SGHTA and FQGNSA. V lost 2 bases, J lost 0 bases, and 2 bases lay in between. The CDR3 loop spans 13 amino acids. CDR3 bases: TGTGCCAGCAGCTTAAATAGCAATCAGCCCCAGCATTTT. Its translation is CASSLNSNQPQHF.

This clone is a singleton in its sample. The genes are TRBV7-2 and TRBJ2-7; D is unclear. V gave up 1 base and J gave up 8 bases, with 9 bases separating them. The CDR3 runs to 12 residues. Germline CDR1 SGHTA, CDR2 FQGNSA. DNA for the CDR3: TGTGCCAGCAGCTTAGATCTAACAAAGCAGTACTTC. Its translation: CASSLDLTKQYF.

The chain is built from TRBV18 and TRBJ2-1; 9 bases fit TRBD2. CDR3 length: 17 residues. V was clipped by 0 bases and J by 4 bases; unmatched bases: 7. The germline V gene has CDR1 KGHSH and CDR2 LQKENI. The chain's CDR3 is CASSPPSSGGSYNEQFF. The CDR3 nucleotides read TGTGCCAGCTCACCACCCAGCAGCGGGGGGTCGTACAATGAGCAGTTCTTC.

This clone has only a few counts. The rearrangement uses TRBV7-2 and TRBJ1-3; no clear D gene. This CDR3 comprises 13 residues. Germline CDR1 reads SGHTA; CDR2 reads FQGNSA. V dropped 5 bases and J dropped 3 bases, with 8 bases sitting between them. The CDR3 DNA is TGTGCCAGCAGCCTTGATTATGGAAACACCATATATTTT. Amino acid sequence: CASSLDYGNTIYF.

This chain links TRBV29-1 with TRBJ1-1, with no clear D. The CDR3 is 11 amino acids. Trimming left V 2 bases short and J 11 bases short, with 12 bases between. Per germline, CDR1 SQVTM and CDR2 ANQGSEA. The CDR3 DNA reads as TGCAGCGTTGAAAAGGGCTCGGGGGCTTTCTTT. It yields the protein CSVEKGSGAFF.

The chain carries TRBV5-1 and TRBJ1-6; no clear D gene. This CDR3 has 15 amino acids. Trimming pared 3 bases from V and 9 bases from J, leaving 16 bases between. Looked up from germline, CDR1 is SGHRS and CDR2 is YFSETQ. CDR3 sequence reads: CASSSVEGSSSPLHF. The CDR3 DNA sequence: TGCGCCAGCAGCTCTGTGGAGGGTTCGAGTTCACCCCTCCACTTT.

This sequence joins TRBV25-1 and TRBJ1-4; tentative D call: TRBD1 (5 bases). Trimming left V 1 base short and J 3 bases short, with 9 bases between. CDR1 MGHDK and CDR2 SYGVNS come from the germline V gene. The CDR3 is made up of 15 amino acids. CDR3 sequence: CASSEWGTSNEKLFF. In nucleotides, the CDR3 is TGTGCCAGCAGTGAATGGGGCACATCTAATGAAAAACTGTTTTTT.

The rearrangement joins TRBV5-4 to TRBJ2-1; TRBD2 matches 11 bases. The trim removed 3 bases at V and 1 base at J, leaving 9 bases unmatched. Germline V CDR1 and CDR2: SGHNT, YYREEE (reference sequence). The CDR3 spans 18 residues. The chain's CDR3 is CASSSPTSGGLSYNEQFF. DNA of the CDR3: TGTGCCAGCAGCTCCCCAACTAGCGGGGGATTGTCCTACAATGAGCAGTTCTTC.